The clone carrying this TCR beta chain was observed a handful of times. Its antigen is unknown. Germline V CDR1 and CDR2: SGHNT, YYREEE (reference sequence). The CDR3 has 15 residues. Between the trimmed V and J ends, which lost 4 bases and 0 bases, there was a span of 13 bases. The data are from a study of T cell responses to AZD1222 COVID-19 vaccine. On the study more broadly: Analyses pooled second doses at about 4 or about 12 weeks. General study results and limits: Elevations in Spike-specific TCR breadth and depth followed administration of two AZD1222 doses. Repertoires were obtained solely post-peak T cell response. CD4 TCRs covered the whole spike, strongest at regions 160-218 and 743-854.

Libraries were prepared by immunoSEQ multiplex PCR; TCRdb keeps only in-frame clonotypes and omits some of them. The table shows 100,000 to 150,000 clones, with 75% to 90% occurring only once. The sample was peripheral blood, taken on day 0 of AZD1222 vaccination. This TCR derives from an adult in good health. The chain joins TRBV5-4 to TRBJ1-1; D is perhaps TRBD1 (6 bases). The CDR3 here is CASSKGGGMNTEAFF. CDR3 nucleotides: TGTGCCAGCAGCAAGGGGGGGGGAATGAACACTGAAGCTTTCTTT. Based on the CDR3 plus reference TRBV5-4 and TRBJ1-1, the full variable domain is ETGVTQSPTHLIKTRGQQVTLRCSSQSGHNTVSWYQQALGQGPQFIFQYYREEENGRGNFPPRFSGLQFPNYSSELNVNALELDDSALYLCASSKGGGMNTEAFFGQGTRLTVV.